These T cell receptor beta chains were read from a single sample in a study of shared clonotypes between healthy human individuals. Measured with immunoSEQ multiplex PCR; TCRdb has only the in-frame clones, and not every one. The sample has 980,000 or so clones; about 80% are singletons. Sequenced input: memory CD4+ T cells sorted from blood. The receptors derive from a man aged 18 to 30 in good health. Both conserved end residues are part of each CDR3. The D gene is left open where the match is weak. Size is stated for part of the rows, as once, few or many counts, or as a class when the clone is expanded.

TGTGCCAGCAGCTTAAGTACGGGGATTGAAGCTTTCTTT CASSLSTGIEAFF - TRBV7-2 - TRBJ1-1
TGTGCCTGGAGGGACTACAGCGAATCACCCCTCCACTTT CAWRDYSESPLHF few TRBV30 - TRBJ1-6
TGTGCCTGGAGTGCCAGGAGTCCCACTCAAGAGACCCAGTACTTC CAWSARSPTQETQYF - TRBV30 - TRBJ2-5
TGTGCCTGGAGTAGGTCGGGGGGTTCGGCCGGGGAGCTGTTTTTT CAWSRSGGSAGELFF - TRBV30 TRBD2 TRBJ2-2
TGTGCCAGCAGCTTATCCCGGGACAGGCCCTACGAGCAGTACTTC CASSLSRDRPYEQYF - TRBV11-2 TRBD1 TRBJ2-7
TGTGCCAGCAGCTTCGGCCTAGCCGGAGATACGCAGTATTTT CASSFGLAGDTQYF - TRBV7-3 - TRBJ2-3
TGTGCCAGCAGCGCCCCAGGAATCCATGGCTACACCTTC CASSAPGIHGYTF - TRBV27 - TRBJ1-2
TGTGCCAGCAGGCCACGTCCTAATGAAAAACTGTTTTTT CASRPRPNEKLFF - TRBV7-2 - TRBJ1-4
TGTGCCAGCAGCTTCGGATCCGACAGGGTTATCTATGGCTACACCTTC CASSFGSDRVIYGYTF - TRBV5-4 TRBD1 TRBJ1-2
TGTGCCAGCTCACCTGGGGGCCAAGAGACCCAGTACTTC CASSPGGQETQYF - TRBV18 - TRBJ2-5
TGTGCCAGCAGGGGGGGGAGGGGAAACACTGAAGCTTTCTTT CASRGGRGNTEAFF - TRBV6-5 - TRBJ1-1
TGTGCCAGCAGCTTGGACAGGGGGTCGGAAAAACTGTTTTTT CASSLDRGSEKLFF - TRBV7-2 TRBD1 TRBJ1-4
TGTGCCAGTAGTCCGGCCTTGGGGAACTCCTACGAGCAGTACTTC CASSPALGNSYEQYF - TRBV19 - TRBJ2-7
TGCACCAGCAGCCGCCAGCTCCATCAGCCCCAGCATTTT CTSSRQLHQPQHF - TRBV1 - TRBJ1-5
TGCAGCGTAACGGGACACTTAAACACTGAAGCTTTCTTT CSVTGHLNTEAFF - TRBV29-1 - TRBJ1-1
TGTGCCAGCAGCCAAGAGCGGGCCAGTTGGGAGGGGTATTTT CASSQERASWEGYF - TRBV4-2 TRBD2 TRBJ2-3
TGTGCCAGCAGGGCGACAGGTGGGCATGAGCAGTTCTTC CASRATGGHEQFF - TRBV7-9 - TRBJ2-1
TGCAGCGTTGAGCGGGCTAGCGGGGGTGTTGCCAAAAACATTCAGTACTTC CSVERASGGVAKNIQYF - TRBV29-1 TRBD2 TRBJ2-4